This paragraph covers one T cell receptor (beta chain) sequence. This sample stems from a study of T cell changes during pregnancy in multiple sclerosis. Libraries were prepared by immunoSEQ multiplex PCR; TCRdb keeps only in-frame clonotypes and omits some of them. The sample has around 100,000 clones, 94% seen once. The CDR3 runs to 15 residues. Per the germline V gene, CDR1 is MGHRA and CDR2 is YSYEKL. J lost 4 bases, V lost 1 base, and 5 bases had no gene match. This chain joins TRBV4-1 and TRBJ1-1; 8 positions match TRBD1. The receptor comes from a female donor with multiple sclerosis, enrolled in a pregnancy study. The specimen was peripheral blood, collected before pregnancy. The CDR3 DNA reads TGCGCCAGCAGCCAAGGCCAGACAGGGGTCACTGAAGCTTTCTTT. It codes for CASSQGQTGVTEAFF.